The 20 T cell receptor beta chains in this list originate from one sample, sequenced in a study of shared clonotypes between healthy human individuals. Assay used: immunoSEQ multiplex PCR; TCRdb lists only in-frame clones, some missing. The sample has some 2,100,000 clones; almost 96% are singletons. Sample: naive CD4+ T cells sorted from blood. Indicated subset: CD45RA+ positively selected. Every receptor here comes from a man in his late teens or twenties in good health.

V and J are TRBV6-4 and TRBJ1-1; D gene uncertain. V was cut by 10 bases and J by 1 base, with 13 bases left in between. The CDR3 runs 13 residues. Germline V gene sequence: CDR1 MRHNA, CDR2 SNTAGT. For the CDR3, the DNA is TGTGCCACAAGCCGGGAGACGAACACTGAAGCTTTCTTT. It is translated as CATSRETNTEAFF.

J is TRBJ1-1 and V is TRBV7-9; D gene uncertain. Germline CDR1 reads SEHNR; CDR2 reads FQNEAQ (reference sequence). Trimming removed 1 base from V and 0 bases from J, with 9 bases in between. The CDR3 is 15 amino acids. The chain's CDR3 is CASSLEGNLNTEAFF. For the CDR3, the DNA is TGTGCCAGCAGCTTAGAAGGGAATCTGAACACTGAAGCTTTCTTT.

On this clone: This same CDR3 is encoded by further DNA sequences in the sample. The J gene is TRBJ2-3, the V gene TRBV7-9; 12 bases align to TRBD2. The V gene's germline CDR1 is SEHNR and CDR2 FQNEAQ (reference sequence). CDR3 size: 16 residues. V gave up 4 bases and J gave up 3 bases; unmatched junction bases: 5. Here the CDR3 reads CASSSGLAGLTDTQYF. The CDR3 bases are TGTGCCAGCAGCTCGGGACTAGCGGGTCTTACAGATACGCAGTATTTT.

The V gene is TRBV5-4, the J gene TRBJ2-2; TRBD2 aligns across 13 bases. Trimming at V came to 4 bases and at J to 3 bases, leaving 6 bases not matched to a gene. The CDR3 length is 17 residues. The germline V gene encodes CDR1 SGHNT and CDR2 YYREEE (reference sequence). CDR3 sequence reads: CASSRGLAGDHTGELFF. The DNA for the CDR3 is TGTGCCAGCAGCCGTGGACTAGCGGGAGATCACACCGGGGAGCTGTTTTTT.

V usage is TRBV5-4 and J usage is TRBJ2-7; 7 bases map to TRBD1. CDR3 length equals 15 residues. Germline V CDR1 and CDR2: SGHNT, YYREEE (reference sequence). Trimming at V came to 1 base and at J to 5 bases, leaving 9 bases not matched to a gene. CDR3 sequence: CASSLLAGGRNEQYF. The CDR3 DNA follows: TGTGCCAGCAGCTTGTTGGCAGGGGGAAGGAACGAGCAGTACTTC.

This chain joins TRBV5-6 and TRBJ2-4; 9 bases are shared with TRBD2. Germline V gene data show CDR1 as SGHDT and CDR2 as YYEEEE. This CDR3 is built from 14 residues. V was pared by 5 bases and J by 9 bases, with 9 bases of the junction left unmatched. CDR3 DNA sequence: TGTGCCAGCAGTTTTAGCGGGAGTGTCGGCATTCAGTACTTC. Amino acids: CASSFSGSVGIQYF.

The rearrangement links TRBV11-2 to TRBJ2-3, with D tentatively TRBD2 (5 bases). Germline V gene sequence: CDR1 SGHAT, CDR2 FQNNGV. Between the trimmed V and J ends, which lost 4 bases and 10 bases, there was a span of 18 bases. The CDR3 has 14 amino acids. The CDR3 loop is CASSSGLAGWAQYF. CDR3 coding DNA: TGTGCCAGCAGCTCGGGTCTGGCGGGCTGGGCGCAGTATTTT. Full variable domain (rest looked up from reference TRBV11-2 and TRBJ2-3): EAGVAQSPRYKIIEKRQSVAFWCNPISGHATLYWYQQILGQGPKLLIQFQNNGVVDDSQLPKDRFSAERLKGVDSTLKIQPAKLEDSAVYLCASSSGLAGWAQYFGPGTRLTVL.

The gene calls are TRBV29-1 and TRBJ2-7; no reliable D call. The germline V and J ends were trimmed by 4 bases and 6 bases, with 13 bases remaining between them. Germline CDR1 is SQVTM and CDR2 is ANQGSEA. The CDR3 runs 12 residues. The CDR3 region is CSVANGVGEQYF. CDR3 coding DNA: TGCAGCGTTGCGAATGGAGTAGGCGAGCAGTACTTC.

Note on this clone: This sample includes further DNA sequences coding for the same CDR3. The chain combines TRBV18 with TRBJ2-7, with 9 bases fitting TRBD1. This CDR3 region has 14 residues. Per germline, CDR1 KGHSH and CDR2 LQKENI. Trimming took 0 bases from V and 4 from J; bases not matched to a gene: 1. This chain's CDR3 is CASSPPGQGYEQYF. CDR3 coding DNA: TGTGCCAGCTCACCACCGGGACAGGGATACGAGCAGTACTTC.

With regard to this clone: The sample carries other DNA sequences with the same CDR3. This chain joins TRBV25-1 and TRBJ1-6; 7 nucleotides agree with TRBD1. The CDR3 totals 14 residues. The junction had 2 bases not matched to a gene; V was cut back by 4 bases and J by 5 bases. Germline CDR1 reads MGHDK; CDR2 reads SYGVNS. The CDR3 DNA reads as TGTGCCAGCAGTGCGACAGGGAATAATTCACCCCTCCACTTT. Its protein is CASSATGNNSPLHF.

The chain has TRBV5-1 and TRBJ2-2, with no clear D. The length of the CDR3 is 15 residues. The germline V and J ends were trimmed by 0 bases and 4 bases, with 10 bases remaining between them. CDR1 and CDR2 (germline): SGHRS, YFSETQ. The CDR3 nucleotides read TGCGCCAGCAGCTTGGCGGCAGTACCCACCGGGGAGCTGTTTTTT. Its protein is CASSLAAVPTGELFF.

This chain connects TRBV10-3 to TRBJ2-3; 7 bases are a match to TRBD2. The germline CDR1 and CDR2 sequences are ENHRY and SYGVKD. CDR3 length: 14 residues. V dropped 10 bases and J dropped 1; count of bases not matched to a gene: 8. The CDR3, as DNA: TGTGCCAGCGCGCGGGGGTTTGGCACAGATACGCAGTATTTT. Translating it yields CASARGFGTDTQYF.

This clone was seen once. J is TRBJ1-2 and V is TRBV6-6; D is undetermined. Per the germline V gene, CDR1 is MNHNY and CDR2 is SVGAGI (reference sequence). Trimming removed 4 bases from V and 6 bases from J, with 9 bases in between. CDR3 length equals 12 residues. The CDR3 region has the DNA TGTGCCAGCAGTTTCAGGACCGATGGCTACACCTTC. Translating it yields CASSFRTDGYTF.

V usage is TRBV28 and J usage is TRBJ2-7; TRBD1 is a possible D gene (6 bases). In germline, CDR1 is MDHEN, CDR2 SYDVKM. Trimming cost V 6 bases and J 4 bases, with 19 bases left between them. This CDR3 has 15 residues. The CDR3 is CASSRPGTRGYEQYF. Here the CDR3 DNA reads TGTGCCAGCAGCAGACCCGGGACAAGGGGTTACGAGCAGTACTTC.

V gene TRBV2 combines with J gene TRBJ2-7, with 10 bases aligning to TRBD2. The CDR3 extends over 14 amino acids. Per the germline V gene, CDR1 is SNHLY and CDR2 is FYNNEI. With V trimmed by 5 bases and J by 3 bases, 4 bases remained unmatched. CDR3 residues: CASSLRTSGYEQYF. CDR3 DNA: TGTGCCAGCAGTCTCCGGACTAGCGGCTACGAGCAGTACTTC.

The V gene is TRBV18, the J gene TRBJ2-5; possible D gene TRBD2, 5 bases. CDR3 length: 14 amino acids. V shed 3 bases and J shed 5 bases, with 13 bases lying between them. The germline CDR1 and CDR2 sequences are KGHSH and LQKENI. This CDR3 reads CASSPDWGVETQYF. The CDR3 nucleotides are TGTGCCAGCTCACCGGACTGGGGTGTTGAGACCCAGTACTTC.

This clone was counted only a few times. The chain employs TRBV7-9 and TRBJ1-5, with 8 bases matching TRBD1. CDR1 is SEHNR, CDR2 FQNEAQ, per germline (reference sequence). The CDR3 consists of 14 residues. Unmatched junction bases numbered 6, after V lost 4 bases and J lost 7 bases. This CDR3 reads CASSWTGFDQPQHF. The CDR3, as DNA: TGTGCCAGCAGCTGGACAGGGTTTGACCAGCCCCAGCATTTT.

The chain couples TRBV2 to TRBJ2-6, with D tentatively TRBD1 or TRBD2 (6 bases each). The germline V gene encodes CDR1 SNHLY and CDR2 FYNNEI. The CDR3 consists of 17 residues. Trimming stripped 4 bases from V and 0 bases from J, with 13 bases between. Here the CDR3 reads CASSGRGASSGANVLTF. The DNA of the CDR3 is TGTGCCAGCAGTGGAAGGGGGGCCAGCTCTGGGGCCAACGTCCTGACTTTC.

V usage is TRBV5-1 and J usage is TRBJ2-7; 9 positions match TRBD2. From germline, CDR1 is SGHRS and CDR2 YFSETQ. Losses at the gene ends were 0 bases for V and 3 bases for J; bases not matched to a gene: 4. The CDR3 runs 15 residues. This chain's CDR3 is CASSLALAGDYEQYF. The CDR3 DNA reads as TGCGCCAGCAGCTTGGCACTAGCGGGTGACTACGAGCAGTACTTC. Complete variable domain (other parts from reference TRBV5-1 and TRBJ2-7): KAGVTQTPRYLIKTRGQQVTLSCSPISGHRSVSWYQQTPGQGLQFLFEYFSETQRNKGNFPGRFSGRQFSNSRSEMNVSTLELGDSALYLCASSLALAGDYEQYFGPGTRLTVT.

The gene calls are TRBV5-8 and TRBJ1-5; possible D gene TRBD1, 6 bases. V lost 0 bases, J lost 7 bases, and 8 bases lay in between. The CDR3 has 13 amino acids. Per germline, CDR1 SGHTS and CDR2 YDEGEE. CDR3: CASSLVQGQPQHF. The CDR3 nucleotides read TGTGCCAGCAGCTTGGTCCAGGGGCAGCCCCAGCATTTT. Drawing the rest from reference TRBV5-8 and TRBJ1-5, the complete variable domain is EAGVTQSPTHLIKTRGQQATLRCSPISGHTSVYWYQQALGLGLQFLLWYDEGEERNRGNFPPRFSGRQFPNYSSELNVNALELEDSALYLCASSLVQGQPQHFGDGTRLSIL.